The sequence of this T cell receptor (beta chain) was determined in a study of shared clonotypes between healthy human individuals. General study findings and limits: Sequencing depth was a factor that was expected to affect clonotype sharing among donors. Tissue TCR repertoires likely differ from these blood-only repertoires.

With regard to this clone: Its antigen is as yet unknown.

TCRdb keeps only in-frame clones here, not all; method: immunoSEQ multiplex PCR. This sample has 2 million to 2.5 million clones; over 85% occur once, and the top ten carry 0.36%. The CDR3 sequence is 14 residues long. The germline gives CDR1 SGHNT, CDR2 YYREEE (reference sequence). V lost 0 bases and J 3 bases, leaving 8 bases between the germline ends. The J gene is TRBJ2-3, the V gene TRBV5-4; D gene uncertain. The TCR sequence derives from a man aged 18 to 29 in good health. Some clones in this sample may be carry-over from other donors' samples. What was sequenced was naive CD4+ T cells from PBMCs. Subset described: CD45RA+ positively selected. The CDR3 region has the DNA TGTGCCAGCAGCTTGGGACCGGGTACAGATACGCAGTATTTT. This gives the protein CASSLGPGTDTQYF.